This T cell receptor (beta chain) was recorded in a study of neoadjuvant anti-PD-1 for oral cavity cancer. Trimming at V came to 6 bases and at J to 5 bases, leaving 5 bases not matched to a gene. CDR3 size: 15 residues. Germline V gene sequence: CDR1 SNHLY, CDR2 FYNNEI. Study-wide findings and caveats: With a few patients per group, TCR findings need larger cohorts.

Sequenced by immunoSEQ multiplex PCR; TCRdb stores in-frame clones only, minus some. The sample has about 81,000 clones; around 80% are singletons. A word on this clone: What it binds is not known.

These newly diagnosed stage II-IVA oral cavity squamous cell carcinoma patients had no prior systemic or radiation treatment. Sequencing was performed on PBMCs, taken before nivolumab (anti-PD-1) treatment. The TCR comes from a person between 40 and 85 years old with oral cavity squamous cell carcinoma. V gene TRBV2 combines with J gene TRBJ2-5, with 14 bases aligning to TRBD2. CDR3 region: CASRGLAGVGETQYF. The CDR3 bases are TGTGCCAGCAGGGGACTAGCGGGAGTTGGGGAGACCCAGTACTTC.